The clone carrying this T cell receptor (beta chain) occurred once. No antigen is known for it. Use of 60 Vbeta and 13 Jbeta primers characterized the PCR. As processed by the authors: About 88 million unique TCR beta chains, about 11 million of them shared, were counted by a later analysis. Assay used: immunoSEQ multiplex PCR; TCRdb lists only in-frame clones, some missing. That table furnishes V, J and clone size, whereas the DNA furnished D and trimming. The table lists approximately 120,000 clones, 73% of them singletons. The data derive from a study of cytomegalovirus exposure and HLA in healthy donors. Study results and limitations: Researchers counted 180 or so TCR beta chains as cytomegalovirus-associated. Rare TCR sequences dominated, though some public TCRs recurred in many donors. Immune exposure information available was restricted to CMV serostatus.

Sequencing was done on a sample of PBMCs. This receptor was taken from a man aged 55 to 70 in good health and CMV-seropositive.

The CDR3, as DNA: TGTGCCAGCTCACCGGGACAAACCTACGAGCAGTACTTC. Translation: CASSPGQTYEQYF. The chain combines TRBV18 with TRBJ2-7; TRBD1 might be the D (6 bases). Germline CDR1 KGHSH, CDR2 LQKENI. V lost 3 bases, J lost 2 bases, and 8 bases lay in between. The CDR3 spans 13 residues.